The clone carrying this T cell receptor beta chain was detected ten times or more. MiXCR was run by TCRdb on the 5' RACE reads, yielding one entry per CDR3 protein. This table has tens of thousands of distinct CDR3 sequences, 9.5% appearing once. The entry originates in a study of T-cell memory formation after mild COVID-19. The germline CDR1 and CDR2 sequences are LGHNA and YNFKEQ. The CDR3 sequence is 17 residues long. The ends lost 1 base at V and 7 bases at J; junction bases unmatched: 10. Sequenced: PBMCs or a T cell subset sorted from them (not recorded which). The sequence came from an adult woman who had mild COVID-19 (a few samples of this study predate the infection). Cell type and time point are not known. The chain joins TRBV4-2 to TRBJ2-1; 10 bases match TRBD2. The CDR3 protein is CASSQAWLAGEGNEQFF. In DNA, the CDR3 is TGTGCCAGCAGCCAAGCTTGGCTAGCGGGAGAGGGAAATGAGCAGTTCTTC.